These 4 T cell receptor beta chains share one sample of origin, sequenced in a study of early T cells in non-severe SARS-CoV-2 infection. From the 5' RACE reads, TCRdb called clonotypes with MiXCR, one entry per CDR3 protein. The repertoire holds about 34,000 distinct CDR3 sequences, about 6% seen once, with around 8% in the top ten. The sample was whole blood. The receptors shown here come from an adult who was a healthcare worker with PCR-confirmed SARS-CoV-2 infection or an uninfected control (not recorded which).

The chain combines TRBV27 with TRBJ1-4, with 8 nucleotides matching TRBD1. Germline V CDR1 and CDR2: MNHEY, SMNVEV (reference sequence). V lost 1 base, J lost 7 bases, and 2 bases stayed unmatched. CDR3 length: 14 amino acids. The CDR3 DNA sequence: TGTGCCAGCAGTTTATACAGGGGGTTTGAAAAACTGTTTTTT. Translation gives CASSLYRGFEKLFF.

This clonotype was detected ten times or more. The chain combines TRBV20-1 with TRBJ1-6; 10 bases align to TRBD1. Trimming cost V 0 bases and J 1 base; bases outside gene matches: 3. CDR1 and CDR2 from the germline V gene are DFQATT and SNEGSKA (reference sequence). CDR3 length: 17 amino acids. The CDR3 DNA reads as TGCAGTGCTAGAGAGCGGGACAGGGGATCCTATAATTCACCCCTCCACTTT. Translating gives CSARERDRGSYNSPLHF.

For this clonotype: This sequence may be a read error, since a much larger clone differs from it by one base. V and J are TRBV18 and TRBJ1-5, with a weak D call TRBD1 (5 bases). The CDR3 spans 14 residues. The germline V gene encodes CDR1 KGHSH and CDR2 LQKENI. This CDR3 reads CVSSLPGDRQPQHF. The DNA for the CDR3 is TGTGTCAGCTCACTACCGGGGGATCGTCAGCCCCAGCATTTT.

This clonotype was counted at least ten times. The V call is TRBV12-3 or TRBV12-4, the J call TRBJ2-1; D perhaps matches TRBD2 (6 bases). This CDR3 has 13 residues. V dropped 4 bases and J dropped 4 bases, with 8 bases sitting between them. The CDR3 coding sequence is TGTGCCAGCAGTTACCGGGGGTACAATGAGCAGTTCTTC. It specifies CASSYRGYNEQFF.